This is a list of T cell receptor beta chains from one sample in a study of blood T cell repertoires in COVID-19. Libraries were prepared by immunoSEQ multiplex PCR; TCRdb keeps only in-frame clonotypes and omits some of them. Counted here are approximately 200,000 clones, roughly 94% occurring once; the ten biggest clones make up 0.76%. The sample was peripheral blood. The source of these receptors is a man aged 30 to 45 with COVID-19, enrolled during active disease. The CDR3 runs from the conserved cysteine through the conserved F or W. D genes are given only for firm matches. The size field is filled for only some rows; it gives once, few, many or a size class.

v_gene	j_gene	abundance	d_gene	CDR3aa	CDR3nt
TRBV6-5	TRBJ2-5	-	TRBD1	CASSLRTGGETQYF	TGTGCCAGCAGTCTGAGGACAGGTGGAGAGACCCAGTACTTC
TRBV10-1	TRBJ1-1	once	-	CASSDMNTEAFF	TGCGCCAGCAGTGATATGAACACTGAAGCTTTCTTT
TRBV1	TRBJ2-7	few	-	CTSSQDGEASGSYEQYF	TGCACCAGCAGCCAAGATGGGGAAGCTAGCGGCTCCTACGAGCAGTACTTC
TRBV25-1	TRBJ2-5	-	TRBD1	CASSESGRGRGETQYF	TGTGCCAGCAGTGAATCCGGCAGGGGGCGAGGAGAGACCCAGTACTTC
TRBV19	TRBJ1-1	once	-	CASKEGWNTEAFF	TGTGCCAGTAAAGAGGGTTGGAACACTGAAGCTTTCTTT
TRBV12-3/TRBV12-4	TRBJ1-2	-	-	CASSRWGQGGYTF	TGTGCCAGCAGCCGGTGGGGGCAGGGTGGCTACACCTTC
TRBV13	TRBJ1-6	-	-	CASSLNRSPLHF	TGTGCCAGCAGCTTAAATCGTTCACCCCTCCACTTT
TRBV14	TRBJ2-5	-	TRBD2	CASSQERWLAGGETQYF	TGTGCCAGCAGCCAAGAGAGGTGGCTAGCGGGGGGAGAGACCCAGTACTTC
TRBV4-1	TRBJ1-5	-	-	CASSHSPAGGRDNQPQHF	TGCGCCAGCAGCCATTCCCCGGCGGGGGGTCGTGACAATCAGCCCCAGCATTTT
TRBV7-9	TRBJ2-3	-	TRBD2	CASSTTTSGGTDTQYF	TGTGCCAGCAGCACAACGACTAGCGGGGGAACAGATACGCAGTATTTT
TRBV15	TRBJ1-1	-	TRBD1	CATSRSGQGGTEAFF	TGTGCCACCAGCAGATCGGGACAGGGCGGCACTGAAGCTTTCTTT
TRBV19	TRBJ2-7	-	TRBD1	CASRTRDRGSHEQYF	TGTGCCAGTAGAACCCGGGACAGGGGGTCCCACGAGCAGTACTTC
TRBV25-1	TRBJ1-6	-	-	CASRPGAVDNSPLHF	TGTGCCAGCAGGCCAGGGGCGGTAGATAATTCACCCCTCCACTTT
TRBV7-9	TRBJ1-3	-	-	CASSLRPRAGGNTIYF	TGTGCCAGCAGCTTACGGCCTCGGGCGGGGGGAAACACCATATATTTT
TRBV9	TRBJ1-2	-	TRBD1	CASSEPGGIGGYTF	TGTGCCAGCAGCGAACCAGGGGGCATCGGAGGCTACACCTTC
TRBV11-2	TRBJ2-7	-	TRBD1	CASSDGQGPNEQYF	TGTGCCAGCAGCGACGGACAGGGGCCTAACGAGCAGTACTTC
TRBV28	TRBJ1-6	-	-	CASSPVEGEGSPLHF	TGTGCCAGCAGTCCCGTAGAGGGTGAGGGTTCACCCCTCCACTTT
TRBV9	TRBJ2-2	-	TRBD2	CASSGDYHGGELFF	TGTGCCAGCAGCGGGGACTACCACGGCGGGGAGCTGTTTTTT
TRBV27	TRBJ2-2	-	TRBD1	CASAYAWTGGSGELFF	TGTGCCAGCGCATACGCCTGGACAGGGGGCTCCGGGGAGCTGTTTTTT
TRBV5-4	TRBJ2-2	-	TRBD1	CASRAGTANTGELFF	TGTGCCAGCAGGGCCGGGACAGCGAACACCGGGGAGCTGTTTTTT
TRBV6-5	TRBJ2-1	few	TRBD1	CASSYGDRLGNNEQFF	TGTGCCAGCAGTTACGGGGACAGGTTGGGGAACAATGAGCAGTTCTTC
TRBV5-5	TRBJ2-2	-	-	CASSLVGTVGGELFF	TGTGCCAGCAGCTTGGTAGGGACTGTCGGCGGGGAGCTGTTTTTT